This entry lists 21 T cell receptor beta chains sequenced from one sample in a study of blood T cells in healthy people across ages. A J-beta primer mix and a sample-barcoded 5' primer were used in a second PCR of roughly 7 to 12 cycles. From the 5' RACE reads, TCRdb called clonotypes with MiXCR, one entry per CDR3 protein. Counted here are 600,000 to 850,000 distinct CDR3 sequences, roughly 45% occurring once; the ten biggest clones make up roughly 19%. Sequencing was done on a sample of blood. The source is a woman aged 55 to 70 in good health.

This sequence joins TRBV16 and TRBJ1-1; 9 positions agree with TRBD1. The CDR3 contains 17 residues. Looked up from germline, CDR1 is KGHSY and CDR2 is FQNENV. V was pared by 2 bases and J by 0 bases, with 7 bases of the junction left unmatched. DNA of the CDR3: TGTGCCAGCAGCCAAAAGACAGGGGGGTCGATGAACACTGAAGCTTTCTTT. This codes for CASSQKTGGSMNTEAFF. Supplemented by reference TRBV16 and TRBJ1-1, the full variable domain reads GEEVAQTPKHLVRGEGQKAKLYCAPIKGHSYVFWYQQVLKNEFKFLISFQNENVFDETGMPKERFSAKCLPNSPCSLEIQATKLEDSAVYFCASSQKTGGSMNTEAFFGQGTRLTVV.

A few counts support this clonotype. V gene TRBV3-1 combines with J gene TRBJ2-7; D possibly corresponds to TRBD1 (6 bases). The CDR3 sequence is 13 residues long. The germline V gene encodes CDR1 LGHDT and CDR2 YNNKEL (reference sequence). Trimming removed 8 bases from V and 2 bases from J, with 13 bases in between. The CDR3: CASSHRAAYEQYF. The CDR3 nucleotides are TGTGCCAGCTCCCACAGGGCAGCCTACGAGCAGTACTTC.

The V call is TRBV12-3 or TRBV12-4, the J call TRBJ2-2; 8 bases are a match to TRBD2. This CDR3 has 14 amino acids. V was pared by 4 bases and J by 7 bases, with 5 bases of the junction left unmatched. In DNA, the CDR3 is TGTGCCAGCAGTTGGGGACTAGGGATCGGGGAGCTGTTTTTT. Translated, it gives CASSWGLGIGELFF.

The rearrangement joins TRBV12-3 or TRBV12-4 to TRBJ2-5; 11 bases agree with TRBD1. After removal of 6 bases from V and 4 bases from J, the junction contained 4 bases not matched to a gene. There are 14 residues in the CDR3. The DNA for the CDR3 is TGTGCCAGCAGATGGACAGGGGGCGGAGAGACCCAGTACTTC. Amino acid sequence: CASRWTGGGETQYF.

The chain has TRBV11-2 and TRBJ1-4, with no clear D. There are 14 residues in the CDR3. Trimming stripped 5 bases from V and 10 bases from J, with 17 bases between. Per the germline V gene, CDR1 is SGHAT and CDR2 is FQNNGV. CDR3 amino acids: CASSVAHDTGKLFF. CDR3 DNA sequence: TGTGCCAGCAGCGTAGCCCATGACACGGGAAAACTGTTTTTT.

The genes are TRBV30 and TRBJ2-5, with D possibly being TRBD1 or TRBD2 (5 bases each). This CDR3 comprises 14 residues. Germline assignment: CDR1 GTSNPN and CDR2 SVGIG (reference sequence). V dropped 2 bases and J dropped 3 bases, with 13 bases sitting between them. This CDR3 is CAWSPGLGEETQYF. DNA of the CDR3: TGTGCCTGGAGTCCAGGGTTGGGGGAAGAGACCCAGTACTTC. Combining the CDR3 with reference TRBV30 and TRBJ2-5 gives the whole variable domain SQTIHQWPATLVQPVGSPLSLECTVEGTSNPNLYWYRQAAGRGLQLLFYSVGIGQISSEVPQNLSASRPQDRQFILSSKKLLLSDSGFYLCAWSPGLGEETQYFGPGTRLLVL.

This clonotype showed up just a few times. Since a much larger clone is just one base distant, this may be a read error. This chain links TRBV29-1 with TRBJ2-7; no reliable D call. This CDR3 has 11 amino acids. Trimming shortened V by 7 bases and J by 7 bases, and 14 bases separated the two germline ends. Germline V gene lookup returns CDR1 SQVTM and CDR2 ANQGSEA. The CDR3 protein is CSGDHLGEQYF. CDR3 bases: TGCAGCGGTGATCACTTGGGTGAGCAGTACTTC.

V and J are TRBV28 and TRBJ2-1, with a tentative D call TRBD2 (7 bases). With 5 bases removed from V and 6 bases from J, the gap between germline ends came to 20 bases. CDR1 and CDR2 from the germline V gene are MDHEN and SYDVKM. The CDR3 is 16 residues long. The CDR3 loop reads CASSQTMTSRGNEQFF. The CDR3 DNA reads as TGTGCCAGCAGTCAAACGATGACTAGCAGGGGCAATGAGCAGTTCTTC.

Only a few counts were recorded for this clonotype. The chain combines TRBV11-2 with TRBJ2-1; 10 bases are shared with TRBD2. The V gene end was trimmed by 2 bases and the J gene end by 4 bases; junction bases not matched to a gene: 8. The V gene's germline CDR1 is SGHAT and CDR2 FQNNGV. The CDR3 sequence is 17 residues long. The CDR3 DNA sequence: TGTGCCAGCAGCTTACAACCAACTAGCGGGGAGTACAATGAGCAGTTCTTC. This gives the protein CASSLQPTSGEYNEQFF.

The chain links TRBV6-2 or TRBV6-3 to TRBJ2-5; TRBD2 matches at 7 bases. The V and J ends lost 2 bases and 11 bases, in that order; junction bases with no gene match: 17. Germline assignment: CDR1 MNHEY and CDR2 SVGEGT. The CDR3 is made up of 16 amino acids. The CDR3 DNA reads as TGTGCCAGCAGTTACAGTCGGCTAGCGGTCGACAATGAGCAGTACTTC. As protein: CASSYSRLAVDNEQYF.

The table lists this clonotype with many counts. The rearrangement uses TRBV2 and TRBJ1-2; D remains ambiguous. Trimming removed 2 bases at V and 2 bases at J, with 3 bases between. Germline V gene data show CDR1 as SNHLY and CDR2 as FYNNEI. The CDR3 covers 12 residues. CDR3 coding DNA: TGTGCCAGCAGTGAATCAAACTATGGCTACACCTTC. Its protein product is CASSESNYGYTF.

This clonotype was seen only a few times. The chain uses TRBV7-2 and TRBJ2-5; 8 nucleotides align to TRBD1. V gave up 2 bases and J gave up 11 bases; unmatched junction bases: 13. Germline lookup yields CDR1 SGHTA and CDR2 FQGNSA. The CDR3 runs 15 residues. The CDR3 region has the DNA TGTGCCAGCAGCTTAACGACAGGGGTTTTTAGTGAGCAGTACTTC. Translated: CASSLTTGVFSEQYF.

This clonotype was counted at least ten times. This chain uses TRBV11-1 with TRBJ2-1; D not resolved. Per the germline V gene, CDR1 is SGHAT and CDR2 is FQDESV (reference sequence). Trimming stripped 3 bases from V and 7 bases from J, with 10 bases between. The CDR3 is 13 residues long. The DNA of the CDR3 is TGTGCCAGCAGCTTTTTCGGGTCTAATGAGCAGTTCTTC. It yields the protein CASSFFGSNEQFF.

The CDR3 spells CASSLVSYSNQPQHF. Here the CDR3 DNA reads TGTGCCAGCAGCTTAGTTAGCTATAGCAATCAGCCCCAGCATTTT. This sequence joins TRBV7-8 and TRBJ1-5; no clear D. CDR1 is SGHVS, CDR2 FQNEAQ, per germline. V was shortened by 1 base and J by 0 bases, with 7 bases between the two germline ends. The CDR3 totals 15 residues.

In DNA form, the CDR3 reads TGTGCCAGCAGCTTTCCTAGGAAGACAGGGTCTACCGACGAGCAGTACTTC. The encoded protein is CASSFPRKTGSTDEQYF. The J gene is TRBJ2-7, the V gene TRBV6-2 or TRBV6-3, with 7 bases that match TRBD1. CDR1 and CDR2 (germline): MNHEY, SVGEGT. J lost 5 bases, V lost 6 bases, and 19 bases had no gene match. The CDR3 runs to 17 residues.

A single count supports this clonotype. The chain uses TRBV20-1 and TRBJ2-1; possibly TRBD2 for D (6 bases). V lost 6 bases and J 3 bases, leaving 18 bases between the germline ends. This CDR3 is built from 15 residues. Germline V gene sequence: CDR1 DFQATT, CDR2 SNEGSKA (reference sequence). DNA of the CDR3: TGCAGTGCCCATCCTGGGCGGGGATACTACAATGAGCAGTTCTTC. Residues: CSAHPGRGYYNEQFF.

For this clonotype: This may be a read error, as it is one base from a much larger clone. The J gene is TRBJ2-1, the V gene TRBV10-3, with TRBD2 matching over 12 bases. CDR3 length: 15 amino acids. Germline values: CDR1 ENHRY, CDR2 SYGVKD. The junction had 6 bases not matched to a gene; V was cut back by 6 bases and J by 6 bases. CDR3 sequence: CAISRTSGVSNEQFF. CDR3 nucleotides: TGTGCCATCAGCCGGACTAGCGGGGTGTCCAATGAGCAGTTCTTC.

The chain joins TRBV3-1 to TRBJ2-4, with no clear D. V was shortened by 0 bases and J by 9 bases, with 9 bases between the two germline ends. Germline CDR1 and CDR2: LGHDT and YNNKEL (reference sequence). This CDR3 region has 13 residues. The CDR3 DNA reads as TGTGCCAGCAGCCAAGAAGGGCCGGTCATTCAGTACTTC. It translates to CASSQEGPVIQYF.

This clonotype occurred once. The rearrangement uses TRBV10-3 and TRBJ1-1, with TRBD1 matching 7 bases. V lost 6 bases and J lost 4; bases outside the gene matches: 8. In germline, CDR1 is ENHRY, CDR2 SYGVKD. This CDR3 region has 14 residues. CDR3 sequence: CAISPGGGRTEAFF. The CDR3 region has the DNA TGTGCCATCAGCCCAGGGGGGGGCCGCACTGAAGCTTTCTTT.

CDR3 sequence (DNA): TGTGCCAGCAGCCAAGTCTTTCAGCCCCAGCATTTT. As protein: CASSQVFQPQHF. The chain recombines TRBV3-1 with TRBJ1-5; D unresolved. CDR3 length: 12 amino acids. The V gene's germline CDR1 is LGHDT and CDR2 YNNKEL (reference sequence). Trimming stripped 1 base from V and 6 bases from J, with 4 bases between.

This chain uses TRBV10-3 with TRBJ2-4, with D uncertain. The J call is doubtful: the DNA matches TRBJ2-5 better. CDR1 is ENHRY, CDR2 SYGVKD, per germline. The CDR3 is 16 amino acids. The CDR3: CAISEGLTTQGETQYF. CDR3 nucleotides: TGTGCCATCAGTGAGGGTCTAACAACTCAAGGGGAGACCCAGTACTTC.